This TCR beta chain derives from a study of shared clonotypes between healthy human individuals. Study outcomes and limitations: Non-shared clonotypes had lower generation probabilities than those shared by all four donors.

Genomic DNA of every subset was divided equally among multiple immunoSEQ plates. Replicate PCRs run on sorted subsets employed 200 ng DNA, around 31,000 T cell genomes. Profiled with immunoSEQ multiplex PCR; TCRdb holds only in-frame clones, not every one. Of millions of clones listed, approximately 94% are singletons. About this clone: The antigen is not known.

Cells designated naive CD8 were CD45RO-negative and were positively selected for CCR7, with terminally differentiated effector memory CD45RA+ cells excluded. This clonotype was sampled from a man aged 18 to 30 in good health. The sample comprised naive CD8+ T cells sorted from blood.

CDR3 loop: CATREGQEQYF. DNA of the CDR3: TGTGCCACCAGAGAGGGACAAGAGCAGTACTTC. The V call is TRBV6-5, the J call TRBJ2-7; D possibly corresponds to TRBD1 (6 bases). V dropped 10 bases and J dropped 7 bases, with 14 bases sitting between them. The CDR3 is made up of 11 amino acids. Germline V CDR1 and CDR2: MNHEY, SVGAGI.